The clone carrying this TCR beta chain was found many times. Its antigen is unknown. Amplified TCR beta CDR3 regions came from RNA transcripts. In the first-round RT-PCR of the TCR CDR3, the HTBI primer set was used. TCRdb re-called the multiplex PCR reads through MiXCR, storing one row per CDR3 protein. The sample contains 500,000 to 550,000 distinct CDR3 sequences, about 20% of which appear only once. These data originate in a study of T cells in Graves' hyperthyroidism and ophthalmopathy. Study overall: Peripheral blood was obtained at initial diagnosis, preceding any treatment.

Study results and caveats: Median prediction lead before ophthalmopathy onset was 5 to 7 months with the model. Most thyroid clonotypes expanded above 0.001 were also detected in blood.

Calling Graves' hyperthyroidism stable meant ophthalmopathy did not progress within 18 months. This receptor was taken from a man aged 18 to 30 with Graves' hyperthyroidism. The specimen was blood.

The CDR3 reads CASGPDATEAFF. The CDR3 coding sequence is TGTGCCAGCGGGCCGGACGCCACTGAAGCTTTCTTT. The chain employs TRBV6-1 and TRBJ1-1, with unresolved D. The V end was cut by 8 bases, the J end by 4 bases, with 11 bases between. Germline CDR1 MNHNS, CDR2 SASEGT. The CDR3 has 12 amino acids.